The T cell receptor (beta chain) under discussion was sequenced for a study of cytomegalovirus exposure and HLA in healthy donors. Notes on the study in general: A later analysis showed TCR association rates differing by HLA locus, peaking at DRB1 and lowest at HLA-C. A reported reduction in N-insertions relative to the roughly 700-donor mean was seen in an Asian-associated ancestry cluster in a later analysis.

Details on this clone: Its specificity is not known.

The CDR3 has 12 amino acids. Trimming cost V 5 bases and J 5 bases, with 10 bases left between them. Per the germline V gene, CDR1 is WNHNN and CDR2 is SYGVQD (reference sequence). Vbeta (60) and Jbeta (13) primers were used in the PCR. This table comes from immunoSEQ multiplex PCR, and its TCRdb copy is limited to in-frame clones, with some not included. The profile covers around 140,000 clones, with roughly 62% appearing a single time and approximately 1.7% taken by the ten largest. The sample comprised PBMCs. The chain couples TRBV10-1 to TRBJ2-7; perhaps TRBD1 as D (6 bases). The TCR sequence derives from a male donor in good health and CMV-seronegative. The CDR3: CASSKQGHEQYF. Here the CDR3 DNA reads TGCGCCAGCAGTAAACAGGGTCACGAGCAGTACTTC.